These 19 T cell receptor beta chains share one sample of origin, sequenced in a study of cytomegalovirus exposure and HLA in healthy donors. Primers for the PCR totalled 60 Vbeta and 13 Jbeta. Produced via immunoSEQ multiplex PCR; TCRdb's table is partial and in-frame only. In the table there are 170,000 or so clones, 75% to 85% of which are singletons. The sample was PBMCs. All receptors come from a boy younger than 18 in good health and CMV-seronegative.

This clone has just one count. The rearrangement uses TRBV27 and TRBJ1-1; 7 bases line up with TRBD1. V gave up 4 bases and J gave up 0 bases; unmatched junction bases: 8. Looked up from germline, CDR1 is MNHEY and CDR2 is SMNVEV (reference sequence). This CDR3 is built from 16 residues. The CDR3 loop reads CASSYRGQFMNTEAFF. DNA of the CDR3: TGTGCCAGCAGTTACCGGGGACAGTTCATGAACACTGAAGCTTTCTTT.

CDR3 in amino acids: CSVLSLQGRNTEAFF. The CDR3 nucleotides are TGCAGCGTTTTATCTCTACAGGGGAGGAACACTGAAGCTTTCTTT. This chain connects TRBV29-1 to TRBJ1-1; 7 bases map to TRBD1. Germline CDR1 reads SQVTM; CDR2 reads ANQGSEA. The CDR3 spans 15 residues. Trimming cost V 5 bases and J 1 base; bases outside gene matches: 10. Looking up the rest from reference TRBV29-1 and TRBJ1-1 gives the full variable domain: SAVISQKPSRDICQRGTSLTIQCQVDSQVTMMFWYRQQPGQSLTLIATANQGSEATYESGFVIDKFPISRPNLTFSTLTVSNMSPEDSSIYLCSVLSLQGRNTEAFFGQGTRLTVV.

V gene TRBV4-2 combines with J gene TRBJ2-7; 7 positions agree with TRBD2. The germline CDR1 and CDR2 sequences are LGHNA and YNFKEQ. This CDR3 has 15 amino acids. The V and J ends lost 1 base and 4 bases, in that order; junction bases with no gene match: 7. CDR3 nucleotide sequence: TGTGCCAGCAGCCAAGGTACGGGCGGGGGTTACGAGCAGTACTTC. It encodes CASSQGTGGGYEQYF.

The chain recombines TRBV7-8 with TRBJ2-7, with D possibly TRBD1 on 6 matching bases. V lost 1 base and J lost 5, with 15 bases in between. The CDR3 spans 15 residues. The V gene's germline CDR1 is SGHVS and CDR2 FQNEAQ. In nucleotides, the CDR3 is TGTGCCAGCAGCTTAGTGTACAGGGAGTACGACGAGCAGTACTTC. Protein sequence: CASSLVYREYDEQYF.

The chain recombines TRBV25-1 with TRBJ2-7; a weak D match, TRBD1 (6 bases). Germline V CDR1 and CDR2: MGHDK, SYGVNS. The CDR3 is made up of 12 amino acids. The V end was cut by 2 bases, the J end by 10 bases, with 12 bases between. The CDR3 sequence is CASSEGDIFQYF. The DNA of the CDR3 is TGTGCCAGCAGTGAAGGGGACATTTTCCAGTACTTC.

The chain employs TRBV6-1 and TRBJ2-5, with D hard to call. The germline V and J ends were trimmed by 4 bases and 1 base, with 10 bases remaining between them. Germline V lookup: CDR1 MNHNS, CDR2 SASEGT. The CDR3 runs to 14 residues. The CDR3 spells CASSASGAQETQYF. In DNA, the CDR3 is TGTGCCAGCAGTGCCTCCGGAGCCCAAGAGACCCAGTACTTC.

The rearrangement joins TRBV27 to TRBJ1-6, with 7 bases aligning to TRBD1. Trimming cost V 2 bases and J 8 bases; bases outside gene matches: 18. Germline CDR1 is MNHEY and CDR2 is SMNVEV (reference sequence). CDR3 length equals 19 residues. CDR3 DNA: TGTGCCAGCAGTTTACGCGGACGGGACAGTTTTTACCCGGATTCACCCCTCCACTTT. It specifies CASSLRGRDSFYPDSPLHF.

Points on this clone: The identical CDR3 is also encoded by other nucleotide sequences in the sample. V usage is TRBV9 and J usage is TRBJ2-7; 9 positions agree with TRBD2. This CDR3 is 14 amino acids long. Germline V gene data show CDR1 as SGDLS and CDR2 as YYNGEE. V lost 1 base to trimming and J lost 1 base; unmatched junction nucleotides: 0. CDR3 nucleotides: TGTGCCAGCAGCGTACTAGCGGGATCCTACGAGCAGTACTTC. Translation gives CASSVLAGSYEQYF.

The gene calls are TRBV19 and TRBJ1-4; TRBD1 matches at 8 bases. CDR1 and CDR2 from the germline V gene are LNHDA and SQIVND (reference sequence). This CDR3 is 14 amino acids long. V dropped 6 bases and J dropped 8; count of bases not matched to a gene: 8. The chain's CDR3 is CASSPDRAGEKLFF. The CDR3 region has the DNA TGTGCCAGTAGCCCGGACAGGGCGGGGGAAAAACTGTTTTTT.

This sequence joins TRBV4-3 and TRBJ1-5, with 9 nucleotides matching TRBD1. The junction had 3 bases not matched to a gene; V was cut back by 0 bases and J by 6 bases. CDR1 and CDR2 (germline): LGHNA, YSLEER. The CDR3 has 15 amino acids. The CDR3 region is CASSQDRTGAQPQHF. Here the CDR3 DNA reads TGCGCCAGCAGCCAAGATCGGACAGGGGCTCAGCCCCAGCATTTT.

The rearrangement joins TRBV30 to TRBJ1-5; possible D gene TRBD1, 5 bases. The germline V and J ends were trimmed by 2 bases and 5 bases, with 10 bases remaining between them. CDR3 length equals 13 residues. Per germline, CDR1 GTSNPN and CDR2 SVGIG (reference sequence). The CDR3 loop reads CAWSNQGYQPQHF. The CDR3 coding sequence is TGTGCCTGGAGTAACCAGGGTTATCAGCCCCAGCATTTT.

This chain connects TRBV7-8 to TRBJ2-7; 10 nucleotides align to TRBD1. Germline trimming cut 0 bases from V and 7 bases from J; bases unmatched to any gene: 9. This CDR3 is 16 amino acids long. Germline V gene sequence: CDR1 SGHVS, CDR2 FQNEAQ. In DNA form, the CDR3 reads TGTGCCAGCAGCTTAGCAGGCGGGACAGGGGTCTTGGAGCAGTACTTC. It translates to CASSLAGGTGVLEQYF.

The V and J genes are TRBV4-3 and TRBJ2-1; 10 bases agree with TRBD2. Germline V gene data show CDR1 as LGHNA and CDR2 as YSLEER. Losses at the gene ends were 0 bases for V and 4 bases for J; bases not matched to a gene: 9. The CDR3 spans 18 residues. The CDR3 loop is CASSQDQLAGRFYNEQFF. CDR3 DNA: TGCGCCAGCAGCCAAGATCAACTAGCGGGGAGATTTTACAATGAGCAGTTCTTC.

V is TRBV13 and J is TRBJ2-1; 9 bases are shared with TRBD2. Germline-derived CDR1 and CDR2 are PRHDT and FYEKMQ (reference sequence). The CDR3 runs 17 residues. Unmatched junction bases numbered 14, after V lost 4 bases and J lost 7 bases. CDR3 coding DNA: TGTGCCAGCAGCTCACGATTAGCTCTAGCGGGATGGAATGAGCAGTTCTTC. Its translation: CASSSRLALAGWNEQFF.

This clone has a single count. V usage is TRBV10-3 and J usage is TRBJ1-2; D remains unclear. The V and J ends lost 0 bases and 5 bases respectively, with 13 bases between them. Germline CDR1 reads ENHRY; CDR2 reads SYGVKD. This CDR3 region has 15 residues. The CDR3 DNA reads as TGTGCCATCAGTGAGTCGATTCGGGAGGCATATGGCTACACCTTC. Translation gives CAISESIREAYGYTF.

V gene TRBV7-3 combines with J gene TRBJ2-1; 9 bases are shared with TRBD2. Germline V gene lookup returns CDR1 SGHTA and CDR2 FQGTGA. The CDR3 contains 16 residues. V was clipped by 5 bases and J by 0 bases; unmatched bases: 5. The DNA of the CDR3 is TGTGCCAGCAGCCCTAGCGGGGCAAGCTCCTACAATGAGCAGTTCTTC. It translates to CASSPSGASSYNEQFF.

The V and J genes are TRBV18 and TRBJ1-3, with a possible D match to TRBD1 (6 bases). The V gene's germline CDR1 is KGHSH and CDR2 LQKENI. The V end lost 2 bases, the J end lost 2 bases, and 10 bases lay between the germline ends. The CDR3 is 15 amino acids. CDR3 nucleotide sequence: TGTGCCAGCTCACCAACGCAGGGGCCTGGAAACACCATATATTTT. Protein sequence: CASSPTQGPGNTIYF.

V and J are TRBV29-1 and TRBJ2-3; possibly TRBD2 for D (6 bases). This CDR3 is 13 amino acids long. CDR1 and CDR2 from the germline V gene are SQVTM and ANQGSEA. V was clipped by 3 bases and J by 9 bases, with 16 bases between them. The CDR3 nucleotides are TGCAGCGTTGATCAGGTCGGGGGAGGCACGCAGTATTTT. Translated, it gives CSVDQVGGGTQYF.

This CDR3 reads CASSLDRNSYNEQFF. CDR3 nucleotides: TGTGCCAGCAGCTTGGACAGGAACTCCTACAATGAGCAGTTCTTC. V is TRBV11-3 and J is TRBJ2-1, with 7 bases fitting TRBD1. The V segment lost 3 bases and the J segment 0 bases; nucleotides outside the gene matches: 2. The CDR3 has 15 residues. Germline V gene sequence: CDR1 SGHNT, CDR2 YENEEA.